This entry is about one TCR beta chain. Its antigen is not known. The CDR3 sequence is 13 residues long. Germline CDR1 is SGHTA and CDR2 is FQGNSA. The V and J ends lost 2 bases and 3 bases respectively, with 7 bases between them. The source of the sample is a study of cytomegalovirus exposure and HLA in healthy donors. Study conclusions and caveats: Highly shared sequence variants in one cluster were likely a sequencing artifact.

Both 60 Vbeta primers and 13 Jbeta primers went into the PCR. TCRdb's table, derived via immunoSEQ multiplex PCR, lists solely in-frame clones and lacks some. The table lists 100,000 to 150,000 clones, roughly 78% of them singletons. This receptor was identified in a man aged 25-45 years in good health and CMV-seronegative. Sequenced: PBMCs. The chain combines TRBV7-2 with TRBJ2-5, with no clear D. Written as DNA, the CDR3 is TGTGCCAGCAGCTTACCATCCAAAGAGACCCAGTACTTC. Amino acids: CASSLPSKETQYF.